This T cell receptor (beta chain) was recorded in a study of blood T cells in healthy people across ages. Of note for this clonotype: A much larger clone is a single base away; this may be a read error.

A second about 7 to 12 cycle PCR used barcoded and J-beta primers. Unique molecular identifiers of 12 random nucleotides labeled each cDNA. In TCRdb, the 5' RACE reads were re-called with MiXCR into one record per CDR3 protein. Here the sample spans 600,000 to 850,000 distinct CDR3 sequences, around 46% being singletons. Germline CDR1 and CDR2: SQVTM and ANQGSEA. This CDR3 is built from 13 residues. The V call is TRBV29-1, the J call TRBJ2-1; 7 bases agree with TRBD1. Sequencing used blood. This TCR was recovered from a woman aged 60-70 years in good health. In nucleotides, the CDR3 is TGCAGCGTTGAAGGGGACAGTTACAATGAGCGGTTCTTC. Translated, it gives CSVEGDSYNERFF.